This entry features one TCR beta chain sequence. Its antigen is undetermined. This entry is derived from a study of cytomegalovirus exposure and HLA in healthy donors. Study outcomes and limitations: In a later analysis, an Asian-associated ancestry cluster reportedly showed fewer N-insertions than the approximately 670-donor mean.

The PCR was carried out with 60 Vbeta primers and 13 Jbeta primers. Assay: immunoSEQ multiplex PCR; the TCRdb copy retains only in-frame clones and omits some. The sample comprises about 160,000 clones, more than 80% of which are singletons, and about 1.9% rests with the top ten. This CDR3 is 14 amino acids long. Germline assignment: CDR1 SGHTA and CDR2 FQGTGA. V lost 5 bases, J lost 6 bases, and 13 bases lay in between. This chain connects TRBV7-3 to TRBJ2-2; possibly TRBD1 for D (6 bases). The TCR comes from a woman aged 18-29 years in good health and CMV-seronegative. Sequencing input: PBMCs. CDR3 protein: CASSPDTGPGELFF. DNA for the CDR3: TGTGCCAGCAGCCCCGATACAGGGCCCGGGGAGCTGTTTTTT.